The 5 T cell receptor beta chains below were found in one sample sequenced in a study of cytomegalovirus exposure and HLA in healthy donors. The PCR was carried out with 60 Vbeta primers and 13 Jbeta primers. Sequencing used immunoSEQ multiplex PCR; TCRdb keeps in-frame clones, though not all of them. The sample lists about 120,000 clones; 70% to 80% were seen once. Sequencing input: PBMCs. Receptor source: a woman in her forties in good health and CMV-seropositive.

In its sample, this clone was seen once. The chain carries TRBV5-1 and TRBJ2-7; 11 nucleotides line up with TRBD1. CDR1 is SGHRS, CDR2 YFSETQ, per germline. The CDR3 length is 14 residues. V lost 0 bases and J lost 7; bases outside the gene matches: 3. The CDR3 DNA reads TGCGCCAGCAGCTTGGGGACAGGGGGCCAAGAGCAGTACTTC. Its translation is CASSLGTGGQEQYF.

This chain connects TRBV6-5 to TRBJ2-2; weak D call: TRBD2 (6 bases). The V gene's germline CDR1 is MNHEY and CDR2 SVGAGI. V lost 5 bases to trimming and J lost 6 bases, with 13 bases between them. This CDR3 has 14 residues. The CDR3 reads CASSLALRSGELFF. In nucleotides, the CDR3 is TGTGCCAGCAGTCTAGCGTTAAGGTCCGGGGAGCTGTTTTTT.

V is TRBV13 and J is TRBJ2-3, with 8 bases identical to TRBD2. The CDR3 extends over 18 amino acids. Germline V gene sequence: CDR1 PRHDT, CDR2 FYEKMQ (reference sequence). V lost 5 bases, J lost 0 bases, and 13 bases stayed unmatched. The CDR3 protein is CASSPPWLAGDSTDTQYF. DNA of the CDR3: TGTGCCAGCAGCCCGCCATGGCTAGCGGGCGATAGCACAGATACGCAGTATTTT.

The chain joins TRBV5-6 to TRBJ1-2, with D possibly matching TRBD1 (6 bases). The V end lost 4 bases, the J end lost 7 bases, and 11 bases lay between the germline ends. The length of the CDR3 is 12 residues. Germline values: CDR1 SGHDT, CDR2 YYEEEE. In DNA form, the CDR3 reads TGTGCCAGCAGCCTCAGGGGCACTGGCTACACCTTC. It encodes CASSLRGTGYTF.

The chain carries TRBV9 and TRBJ2-1, with no clear D. This CDR3 region has 14 residues. Germline values: CDR1 SGDLS, CDR2 YYNGEE. Trimming pared 2 bases from V and 5 bases from J, leaving 11 bases between. The CDR3: CASSVGLLDNEQFF. In nucleotides, the CDR3 is TGTGCCAGCAGCGTGGGCCTACTCGACAATGAGCAGTTCTTC.